A selection of T cell receptor beta chains follows, all from one sample in a study of response to subunit inactivated influenza vaccine. TCRdb reanalysed the RT-PCR reads using MiXCR and keeps one entry per CDR3 protein. The repertoire has about 700,000 distinct CDR3 sequences, roughly 14% of them found once; the top ten carry roughly 6.4%. The specimen was PBMCs from blood, collected less than 15 days before vaccination. Source of these receptors: a man over 45 who received an inactivated influenza vaccine. The CDR3 runs from the conserved cysteine through the conserved F or W. The order of the fields is D gene, clone size, V gene, J gene, CDR3 length, CDR3 protein, CDR3 DNA. A D gene is named only where the DNA matches it firmly. Clone size is shown for a subset of rows, as once, few, many or a class of expanded clone.

d_call: NA
clone_size: NA
v_call: TRBV28
j_call: TRBJ2-1
cdr3_length: 14
cdr3_aa: CASSSGPAYNEQFF
cdr3_nt: TGTGCCAGCAGTTCCGGACCGGCCTACAATGAGCAGTTCTTC

d_call: TRBD1
clone_size: NA
v_call: TRBV24-1
j_call: TRBJ2-2
cdr3_length: 16
cdr3_aa: CATSAPTGGAAGELFF
cdr3_nt: TGTGCCACCAGTGCTCCCACAGGGGGCGCGGCCGGGGAGCTGTTTTTT

d_call: NA
clone_size: many
v_call: TRBV29-1
j_call: TRBJ1-2
cdr3_length: 12
cdr3_aa: CSVESTSAGYTF
cdr3_nt: TGCAGCGTTGAATCGACCAGCGCAGGCTACACCTTC

d_call: TRBD2
clone_size: many
v_call: TRBV4-3
j_call: TRBJ2-1
cdr3_length: 16
cdr3_aa: CASSQERGAAYNEQFF
cdr3_nt: TGCGCCAGCAGCCAAGAGCGGGGGGCCGCTTACAATGAGCAGTTCTTC

d_call: TRBD2
clone_size: few
v_call: TRBV29-1
j_call: TRBJ2-2
cdr3_length: 14
cdr3_aa: CSVLAGVTTGELFF
cdr3_nt: TGCAGCGTCCTAGCGGGAGTGACCACCGGGGAGCTGTTTTTT

d_call: TRBD1
clone_size: NA
v_call: TRBV11-2
j_call: TRBJ2-3
cdr3_length: 17
cdr3_aa: CASSSQTGGTSTDTQYF
cdr3_nt: TGTGCCAGCAGCTCCCAGACAGGGGGCACTAGCACAGATACGCAGTATTTT

d_call: NA
clone_size: NA
v_call: TRBV20-1
j_call: TRBJ1-5
cdr3_length: 16
cdr3_aa: CCARAVRGEWNQPQHF
cdr3_nt: TGCTGTGCTAGAGCCGTTAGAGGCGAGTGGAATCAGCCCCAGCATTTT

d_call: TRBD1
clone_size: few
v_call: TRBV6-1
j_call: TRBJ1-4
cdr3_length: 20
cdr3_aa: CASSGRRDRVFMGPNEKLFF
cdr3_nt: TGTGCCAGCAGTGGACGCCGGGACAGGGTGTTTATGGGACCCAATGAAAAACTGTTTTTT

d_call: TRBD1
clone_size: NA
v_call: TRBV5-5
j_call: TRBJ1-5
cdr3_length: 15
cdr3_aa: CASSAGDRLNQPQHF
cdr3_nt: TGTGCCAGCAGCGCCGGGGACAGACTAAATCAGCCCCAGCATTTT

d_call: TRBD2
clone_size: NA
v_call: TRBV18
j_call: TRBJ2-7
cdr3_length: 17
cdr3_aa: CASSPNKAGTSGYEQYF
cdr3_nt: TGTGCCAGCTCACCAAACAAAGCCGGGACTAGCGGCTACGAGCAGTACTTC

d_call: TRBD1
clone_size: NA
v_call: TRBV7-9
j_call: TRBJ1-6
cdr3_length: 14
cdr3_aa: CASSNGQGTSPLHF
cdr3_nt: TGTGCCAGCAGCAACGGACAGGGCACTTCACCCCTCCACTTT